This TCR beta chain is drawn from a study of shared clonotypes between healthy human individuals. About the study: The plates for each donor numbered three CD4 naive, three CD4 memory, two CD8 naive and one CD8 memory.

When replicate PCRs were run on sorted subsets, they used around 200 ng DNA, about 30,000 T cell genomes. Authors' methods: Owing to the provision of junction-only sequences devoid of quality scores by immunoSEQ, filtering differed. Only in-frame clones appear in the TCRdb table, and some are missing; sequencing was by immunoSEQ multiplex PCR. V and J calls and clone size are given by that table; D and trimming were obtained from the DNA. Of roughly 1,000,000 clones in the sample, roughly 74% were seen once. For this clone: Antigen unknown. Other DNA sequences in the sample encode the same CDR3.

The ends were cut back, 0 bases at V and 2 bases at J, with 10 bases in the middle. CDR1 is SGHRS and CDR2 is YFSETQ in the germline V gene. The CDR3 runs 15 residues. Regarding the study as a whole: Roughly 5% was the fraction of naive CD4 clonotypes found shared across a few donors.

The V and J genes are TRBV5-1 and TRBJ2-3; tentative D call: TRBD2 (5 bases). The TCR originated in a man aged 18 to 30 in good health. Some clones in this sample may be carry-over from other donors' samples. Sequencing input: memory CD4+ T cells from PBMCs. Sample subset: CD45RA-negative fraction. The CDR3 loop reads CASSLGLTSTDTQYF. CDR3 bases: TGCGCCAGCAGCTTGGGACTAACTTCCACAGATACGCAGTATTTT.